This T cell receptor (beta chain) stems from a study of T cell repertoires in cytomegalovirus infection. Study information: Shared public TCR beta signatures pointed to both CMV infection and a matching HLA type.

MiXCR, applied by TCRdb to the reads, yields one record per CDR3 protein. The sample consists of under 600,000 distinct CDR3 sequences, 16% of them appearing once. Note on this clonotype: As yet, its antigen is unknown. One junction end disagrees with the germline gene, perhaps due to a read error.

This CDR3 is 11 amino acids long. Germline CDR1 reads MNHEY; CDR2 reads SMNVEV (reference sequence). Study-level results: Identification of carriers of CMV plus the relevant HLA was achieved through cumulative public TCR beta family frequency.

The source material was CD8+ T cells from PBMCs. The source of this sequence is a human donor in good health (CMV status not recorded). Some clones in this sample may be carry-over from other donors' samples. The gene calls are TRBV27 and TRBJ2-1; 7 nucleotides agree with TRBD1. The CDR3 DNA follows: TGTGCCAGCAGTTATGGACAGGCTTTGCTCTTC. As protein: CASSYGQALLF.